This T cell receptor beta chain was sequenced during a study of shared clonotypes between healthy human individuals. Study information: Researchers assigned three CD4 naive, three CD4 memory, two CD8 naive and one CD8 memory plate to each donor.

Germline CDR1 MNHEY, CDR2 SMNVEV (reference sequence). The V end was cut by 0 bases, the J end by 0 bases, with 8 bases between. The CDR3 covers 15 residues. As originally analysed: Quality scores were absent from the junction-only immunoSEQ sequences, so filtering differed. Measured with immunoSEQ multiplex PCR; TCRdb has only the in-frame clones, and not every one. That table furnishes V, J and clone size, whereas the DNA furnished D and trimming. The data hold a few million clones, with 93% observed a single time. CD45RO-negative cells were positively selected for CCR7, leaving out terminally differentiated effector memory CD45RA+ cells.

This clonotype was sampled from a man aged 18 to 30 in good health. Some clones in this sample may be carry-over from other donors' samples. The gene calls are TRBV27 and TRBJ2-5; no definite D call. Sequences were obtained from naive CD8+ T cells from PBMCs. The CDR3 DNA follows: TGTGCCAGCAGTTTATCAATCAACGACCAAGAGACCCAGTACTTC. Protein product: CASSLSINDQETQYF.